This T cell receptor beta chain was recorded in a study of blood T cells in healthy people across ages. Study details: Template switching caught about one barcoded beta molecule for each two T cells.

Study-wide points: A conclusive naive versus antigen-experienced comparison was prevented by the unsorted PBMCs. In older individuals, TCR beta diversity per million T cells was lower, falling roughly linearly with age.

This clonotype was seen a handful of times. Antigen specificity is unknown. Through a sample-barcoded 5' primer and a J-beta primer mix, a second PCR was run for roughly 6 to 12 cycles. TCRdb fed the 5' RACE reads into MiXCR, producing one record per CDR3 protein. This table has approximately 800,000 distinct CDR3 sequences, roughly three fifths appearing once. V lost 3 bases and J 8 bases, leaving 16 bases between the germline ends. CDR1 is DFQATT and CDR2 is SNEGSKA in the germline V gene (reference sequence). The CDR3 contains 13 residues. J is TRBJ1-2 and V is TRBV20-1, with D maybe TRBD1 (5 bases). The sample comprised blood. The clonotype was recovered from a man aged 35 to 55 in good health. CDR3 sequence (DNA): TGCAGTGCTAGCCTGGACAAGAGAGAGGGCTACACCTTC. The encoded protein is CSASLDKREGYTF.